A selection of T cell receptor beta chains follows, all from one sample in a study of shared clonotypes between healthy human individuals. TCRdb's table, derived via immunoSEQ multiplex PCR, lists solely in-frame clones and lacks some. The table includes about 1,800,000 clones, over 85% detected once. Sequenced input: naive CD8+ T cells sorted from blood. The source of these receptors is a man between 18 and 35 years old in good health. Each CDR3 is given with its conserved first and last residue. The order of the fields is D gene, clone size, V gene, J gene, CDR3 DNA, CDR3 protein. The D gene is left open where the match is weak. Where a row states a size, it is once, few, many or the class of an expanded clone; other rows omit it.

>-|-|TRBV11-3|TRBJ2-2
TGTGCCAGCAGCCTTGGGCCTCAAGGGGACACCGGGGAGCTGTTTTTT
CASSLGPQGDTGELFF
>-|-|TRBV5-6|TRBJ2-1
TGTGCCAGCAGCTTGTACGGTGAGCAGTTCTTC
CASSLYGEQFF
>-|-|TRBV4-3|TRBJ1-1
TGCGCCAGCAGCCAAGACGGGGATCTGAACACTGAAGCTTTCTTT
CASSQDGDLNTEAFF
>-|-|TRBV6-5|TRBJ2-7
TGTGCCAGCACCGAGGTCGCAGGCCACTACGAGCAGTACTTC
CASTEVAGHYEQYF
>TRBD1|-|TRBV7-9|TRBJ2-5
TGTGCCAGCAGCTTATCGAACAGGGGGCAAGAGACCCAGTACTTC
CASSLSNRGQETQYF
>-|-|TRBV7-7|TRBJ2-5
TGTGCTAGCAGCCCGACAAGCCAAGAGACCCAGTACTTC
CASSPTSQETQYF
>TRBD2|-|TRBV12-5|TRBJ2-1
TGTGCTAGTGGTTCGACCCAACTAGCGGGAGCAACGGAACGTGAGCAGTTCTTC
CASGSTQLAGATEREQFF
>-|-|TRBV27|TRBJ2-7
TGTGCCAGCAGTCCGTCGCAGGGATACTACGAGCAGTACTTC
CASSPSQGYYEQYF
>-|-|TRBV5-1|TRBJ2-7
TGCGCCAGCAGCTTGGAGCTGCCGCTACTATCCTACGAGCAGTACTTC
CASSLELPLLSYEQYF
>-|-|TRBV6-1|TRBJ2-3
TGTGCCAGCAGTGGATACCAGAGGTCCACAGATACGCAGTATTTT
CASSGYQRSTDTQYF
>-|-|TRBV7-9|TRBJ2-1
TGTGCCAGCAGCTCCGAGGCTCCCTCCTACAATGAGCAGTTCTTC
CASSSEAPSYNEQFF
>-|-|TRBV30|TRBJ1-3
TGTGCCGGGGGGGCAGGCTCCATATATTTT
CAGGAGSIYF
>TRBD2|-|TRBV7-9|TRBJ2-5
TGTGCCAGCAGCATGCCTACTAGCGGACCCCGGGAGACCCAGTACTTC
CASSMPTSGPRETQYF
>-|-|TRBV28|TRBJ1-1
TGTGCCAGCAGTTTAGTTACAGGAGCAGTGAACACTGAAGCTTTCTTT
CASSLVTGAVNTEAFF
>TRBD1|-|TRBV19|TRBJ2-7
TGTGCCAGTAGTGCGGACAGGGTCGCCTACGAGCAGTACTTC
CASSADRVAYEQYF
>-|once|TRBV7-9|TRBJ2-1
TGTGCCAGCAGTTCCGAGGGTGATGAGCAGTTCTTC
CASSSEGDEQFF
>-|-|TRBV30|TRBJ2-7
TGTGCCTGGAGTGTGGGTCACGAGCAGTACTTC
CAWSVGHEQYF
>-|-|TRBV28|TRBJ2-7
TGTGCCAGCAGTTTATCAAGAGCCTACGAGCAGTACTTC
CASSLSRAYEQYF
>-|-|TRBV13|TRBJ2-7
TGTGCCAGCAGCTCCCGTGGGGCCCCCCTCTACGAGCAGTACTTC
CASSSRGAPLYEQYF
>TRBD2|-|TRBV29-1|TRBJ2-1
TGCAGCGTTGAGGCTAGCGGAACCTACAATGAGCAGTTCTTC
CSVEASGTYNEQFF
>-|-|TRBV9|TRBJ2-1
TGTGCCAGCAGCGTAGAGACATTAGTATCCTACAATGAGCAGTTCTTC
CASSVETLVSYNEQFF
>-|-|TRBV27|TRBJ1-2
TGTGCCAGCAGTTTATCGAATCCGGGGCCAAACTATGGCTACACCTTC
CASSLSNPGPNYGYTF
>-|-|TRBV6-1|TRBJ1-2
TGTGCCAGCAGTGAAGCGCTTCCGAATCCCCTCTATGGCTACACCTTC
CASSEALPNPLYGYTF
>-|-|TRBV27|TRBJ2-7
TGTGCCAGCAGTTTATCCCCCTCCTACGAGCAGTACTTC
CASSLSPSYEQYF
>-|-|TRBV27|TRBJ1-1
TGTGCCAGCAGTTTACGCTGGGATACTGAAGCTTTCTTT
CASSLRWDTEAFF
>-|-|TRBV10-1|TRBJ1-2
TGCGCCAGAGGACAGTCGAGTAATGGCTACACCTTC
CARGQSSNGYTF
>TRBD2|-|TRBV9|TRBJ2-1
TGTGCCAGCAGCGTAGAAGGGGCTAGCGGGGATGAGCAGTTCTTC
CASSVEGASGDEQFF
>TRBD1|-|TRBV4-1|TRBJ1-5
TGCGCCAGCAGCCACTCGGACAGGATCGATCAGCCCCAGCATTTT
CASSHSDRIDQPQHF
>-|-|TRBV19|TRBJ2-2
TGTGCCACCCAGGACTACCTGAACACCGGGGAGCTGTTTTTT
CATQDYLNTGELFF
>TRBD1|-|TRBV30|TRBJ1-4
TGTGCCTGGAACCCACAGGGGGCAGGCGAAAAACTGTTTTTT
CAWNPQGAGEKLFF
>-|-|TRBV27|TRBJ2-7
TGTGCCAGCAGTTTATTGGACAGCTCCTACGAGCAGTACTTC
CASSLLDSSYEQYF
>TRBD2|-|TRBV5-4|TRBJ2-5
TGTGCCAGCAGCTTGGGTGTGACTAGCGGGGTGCTCCAAGAGACCCAGTACTTC
CASSLGVTSGVLQETQYF
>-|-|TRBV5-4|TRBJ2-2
TGTGCCAGCAGCCTACAATCCACCGGGGAGCTGTTTTTT
CASSLQSTGELFF
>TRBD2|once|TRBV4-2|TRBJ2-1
TGTGCCAGCAGCCAAGAGAGGGACTATACGGTAGAGCAGTTCTTC
CASSQERDYTVEQFF
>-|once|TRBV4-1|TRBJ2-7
TGCGCCAGCAGCCTCACGGGAATGGCGTTCCACGAGCAGTACTTC
CASSLTGMAFHEQYF
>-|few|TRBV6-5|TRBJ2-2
TGTGCCAGCAGTTACTCGGAGGGCCCCGGGGAGCTGTTTTTT
CASSYSEGPGELFF
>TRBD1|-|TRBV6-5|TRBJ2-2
TGTGCCAGCAGTTACGGGGACAGGGAGGACACCGGGGAGCTGTTTTTT
CASSYGDREDTGELFF
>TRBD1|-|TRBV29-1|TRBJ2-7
TGCAGCGTTGACGTGACGGGGACAGGGACTACCGAGCAGTACTTC
CSVDVTGTGTTEQYF
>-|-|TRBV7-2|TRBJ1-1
TGTGCCAGCAGCTTCCTAACGGGACAACTTTCGGCTTTCTTT
CASSFLTGQLSAFF
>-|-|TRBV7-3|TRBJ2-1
TGTGCCAGCAGCTTAGAGGGACTGACCTACAATGAGCAGTTCTTC
CASSLEGLTYNEQFF
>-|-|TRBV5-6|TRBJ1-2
TGTGCCAGCAGCCAAATTTCGGAGGAGGTCTCCTATGGCTACACCTTC
CASSQISEEVSYGYTF
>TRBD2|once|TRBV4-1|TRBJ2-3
TGCGCCAGCAGCCAGGATGTTACTAGCGGGAGCACAGATACGCAGTATTTT
CASSQDVTSGSTDTQYF
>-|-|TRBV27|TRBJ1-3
TGTGCCAGCAAACCCTCCCCCCCTGAAGACACCATATATTTT
CASKPSPPEDTIYF
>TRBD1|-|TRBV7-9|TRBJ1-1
TGTGCCAGCAGCCATAGGTCGGAAGGACAGGGGTACGCGCGGGCTTTCTTT
CASSHRSEGQGYARAFF
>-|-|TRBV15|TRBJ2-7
TGTGCCACCAGCAGACGGGGAACCTACGAGCAGTACTTC
CATSRRGTYEQYF
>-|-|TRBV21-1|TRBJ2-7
TGTGCCAGCAGCAAAGTAGGGCTAGCGGGACCTTACGAGCAGTACTTC
CASSKVGLAGPYEQYF
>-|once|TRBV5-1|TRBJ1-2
TGCGCCAGCAGCTTGTCGGTAGGGCCTAACTATGGCTACACCTTC
CASSLSVGPNYGYTF
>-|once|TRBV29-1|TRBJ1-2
TGCAGCGTTGAGATGGGCTATGGCTACACCTTC
CSVEMGYGYTF
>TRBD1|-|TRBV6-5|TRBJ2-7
TGTGCCAGCAGCCTCACAGGGGGAAACTACGAGCAGTACTTC
CASSLTGGNYEQYF
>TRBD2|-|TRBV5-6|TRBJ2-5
TGTGCCAGCAGCTTGATAACTAGCGTAGAGACCCAGTACTTC
CASSLITSVETQYF
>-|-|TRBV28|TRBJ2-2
TGTGCCAGCAGTTTGAGTGTGCACGGGGAGCTGTTTTTT
CASSLSVHGELFF
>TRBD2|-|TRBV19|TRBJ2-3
TGTGCCAGTAGTATGTACACTAGCGGGGGAACAGATACGCAGTATTTT
CASSMYTSGGTDTQYF
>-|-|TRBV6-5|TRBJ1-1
TGTGCCAGCAGTTACTCGAGTTCACAGATTGAAGCTTTCTTT
CASSYSSSQIEAFF
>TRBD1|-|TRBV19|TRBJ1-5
TGTGCCAGTAGAGGAACAGGGGAGAGGCCGTTTAGCAATCAGCCCCAGCATTTT
CASRGTGERPFSNQPQHF
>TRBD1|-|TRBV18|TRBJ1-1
TGTGCCAGCTCCCCCACCGGGACAGGGGTTGGAACTGAAGCTTTCTTT
CASSPTGTGVGTEAFF
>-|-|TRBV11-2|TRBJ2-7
TGTGCCAGCAGCCCCTACGGCTCCTCTCTCGACGAGCAGTACTTC
CASSPYGSSLDEQYF
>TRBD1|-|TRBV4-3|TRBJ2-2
TGCGCCAGCAGCCAAGATTGGCAGGGGGCCGGGGAGCTGTTTTTT
CASSQDWQGAGELFF
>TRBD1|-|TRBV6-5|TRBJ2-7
TGTGCCAGCAGGATGCGACAGGGGGCAGACTACGAGCAGTACTTC
CASRMRQGADYEQYF
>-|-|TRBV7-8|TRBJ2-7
TGTGCCAGCAGCTTAAGGAAGAGGGGTGGGGACTACGAGCAGTACTTC
CASSLRKRGGDYEQYF
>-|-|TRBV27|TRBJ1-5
TGTGCCAGCAGTTTCTTCGGCTTCAATCAGCCCCAGCATTTT
CASSFFGFNQPQHF